Shown below are 12 T cell receptor beta chains from a single sample sequenced in a study of T cell responses to AZD1222 COVID-19 vaccine. The table came from immunoSEQ multiplex PCR; TCRdb's copy has only in-frame clones and leaves some out. The sample contains 200,000 or so clones, approximately 93% of which appear only once. This material consisted of peripheral blood, taken 28 days after the second AZD1222 dose. These receptors all stem from an adult who received the AZD1222 COVID-19 vaccine.

The rearrangement uses TRBV6-2 or TRBV6-3 and TRBJ2-3, with D perhaps matching TRBD1 or TRBD2 (5 bases each). Trimming took off 2 bases at V and 3 bases at J, with 12 bases between the two ends. Germline assignment: CDR1 MNHEY and CDR2 SVGEGT. This CDR3 region has 15 residues. The CDR3 coding sequence is TGTGCCAGCAGTTACGAGGGGAGAGGGACAGATACGCAGTATTTT. It translates to CASSYEGRGTDTQYF.

V and J are TRBV28 and TRBJ2-1, with D tentatively TRBD1 or TRBD2 (5 bases each). Trimming stripped 6 bases from V and 8 bases from J, with 14 bases between. The CDR3 covers 13 residues. Looked up from germline, CDR1 is MDHEN and CDR2 is SYDVKM. For the CDR3, the DNA is TGTGCCAGCAGAGGGACGGGAAGGGATGAGCAGTTCTTC. It encodes CASRGTGRDEQFF.

The V and J genes are TRBV3-1 (or the pseudogene TRBV3-2) and TRBJ2-7; D is ambiguous. This CDR3 has 13 residues. V gave up 1 base and J gave up 2 bases, with 6 bases separating them. Germline assignment: CDR1 LGHDT and CDR2 YNNKEL (reference sequence). CDR3 DNA: TGTGCCAGCAGCCAAGTTGTTCCCTACGAGCAGTACTTC. Translated, it gives CASSQVVPYEQYF.

The chain uses TRBV5-8 and TRBJ2-3; 7 bases are a match to TRBD2. This CDR3 is built from 16 residues. Per germline, CDR1 SGHTS and CDR2 YDEGEE. Trimming took 6 bases from V and 1 from J; bases not matched to a gene: 11. CDR3 bases: TGTGCCAGCATCGTAGGTAACCTAGCGGGCACAGATACGCAGTATTTT. It translates to CASIVGNLAGTDTQYF.

The chain couples TRBV2 to TRBJ2-1; 7 bases agree with TRBD1. The CDR3 length is 15 residues. The J segment lost 2 bases and the V segment lost 5 bases, leaving 6 bases of the junction unmatched. The germline V gene has CDR1 SNHLY and CDR2 FYNNEI. Here the CDR3 DNA reads TGTGCCAGCAGTATCGACAGGGTTCCCTACAATGAGCAGTTCTTC. Translation: CASSIDRVPYNEQFF.

V and J are TRBV5-6 and TRBJ1-1, with 7 bases identical to TRBD1. The CDR3 runs to 14 residues. CDR1 is SGHDT, CDR2 YYEEEE, per germline. The ends lost 5 bases at V and 0 bases at J; junction bases unmatched: 4. CDR3 nucleotides: TGTGCCAGCAGTCCCGGGACAGTGAACACTGAAGCTTTCTTT. Its protein is CASSPGTVNTEAFF.

The chain couples TRBV11-2 to TRBJ2-3; 8 bases line up with TRBD1. The CDR3 extends over 15 amino acids. V gave up 4 bases and J gave up 6 bases; unmatched junction bases: 9. In germline, CDR1 is SGHAT, CDR2 FQNNGV. CDR3 sequence (DNA): TGTGCCAGCAGCTGGGGACAGGCAGGGGTGGATACGCAGTATTTT. Translation: CASSWGQAGVDTQYF.

The chain joins TRBV3-1 (or the pseudogene TRBV3-2) to TRBJ1-1, with D perhaps matching TRBD1 (5 bases). There are 14 residues in the CDR3. CDR1 and CDR2 from the germline V gene are LGHDT and YNNKEL (reference sequence). V was cut by 6 bases and J by 3 bases, with 14 bases left in between. As DNA, the CDR3 is TGTGCCAGCAGTCAAACACCGACAGACACTGAAGCTTTCTTT. The encoded protein is CASSQTPTDTEAFF.

The J gene is TRBJ2-5, the V gene TRBV11-2; weak D call: TRBD2 (6 bases). The germline V and J ends were trimmed by 4 bases and 5 bases, with 14 bases remaining between them. The CDR3 is 14 amino acids. Germline values: CDR1 SGHAT, CDR2 FQNNGV. The CDR3 region has the DNA TGTGCCAGCAGCTCAAACTTAGGGAGGGAGACCCAGTACTTC. Translation gives CASSSNLGRETQYF.

This clone came up once. The chain is built from TRBV10-3 and TRBJ2-1; tentatively, D is TRBD2 (6 bases). Germline V gene data show CDR1 as ENHRY and CDR2 as SYGVKD. The CDR3 loop spans 14 amino acids. Trimming stripped 4 bases from V and 1 base from J, with 8 bases between. CDR3 loop: CAISGRGSYNEQFF. CDR3 DNA: TGTGCCATCAGTGGGCGGGGTTCCTACAATGAGCAGTTCTTC.

CDR3 region: CAATRGYGYTF. In DNA form, the CDR3 reads TGTGCCGCGACCAGGGGATACGGCTACACCTTC. The chain joins TRBV6-5 to TRBJ1-2; D possibly corresponds to TRBD1 (6 bases). The CDR3 runs to 11 residues. The germline V gene has CDR1 MNHEY and CDR2 SVGAGI. The germline V and J ends were trimmed by 11 bases and 8 bases, with 15 bases remaining between them.

The chain is built from TRBV7-8 and TRBJ1-5, with TRBD1 matching 7 bases. J lost 4 bases, V lost 2 bases, and 5 bases had no gene match. Germline V gives CDR1 SGHVS, CDR2 FQNEAQ. The CDR3 runs 15 residues. The CDR3 loop is CASSLRLTGNQPQHF. The CDR3 coding sequence is TGTGCCAGCAGCTTACGGTTGACAGGGAATCAGCCCCAGCATTTT.